This T cell receptor (beta chain) was profiled in a study of blood T cell repertoires in COVID-19. Sequencing used immunoSEQ multiplex PCR; TCRdb keeps in-frame clones, though not all of them. The sample includes around 80,000 clones, approximately 83% of them seen just once. J lost 4 bases, V lost 5 bases, and 3 bases had no gene match. From germline, CDR1 is MDHEN and CDR2 SYDVKM. The CDR3 length is 14 residues. The rearrangement joins TRBV28 to TRBJ2-3, with 10 bases that match TRBD2. The TCR comes from a human donor in a cohort sampled during active COVID-19. The sequenced sample consisted of peripheral blood. CDR3 in amino acids: CASSLAGVADTQYF. CDR3 DNA sequence: TGTGCCAGCAGTCTAGCGGGAGTGGCAGATACGCAGTATTTT.